The source of this TCR beta chain is a study of regulatory T cells in long-lasting Graves disease. TCR beta libraries were built with iRepertoire HTBI primers and Arm-PCR of CDR3 regions. One entry per CDR3 protein results from TCRdb running MiXCR on the multiplex PCR reads. The data contain 650,000 to 700,000 distinct CDR3 sequences, roughly 30% of them singletons. The CDR3 spans 12 residues. Trimming removed 7 bases at V and 8 bases at J, with 11 bases between. Germline CDR1 is MDHEN and CDR2 is SYDVKM. Regarding time point: persistent/refractory GD, antithyroid drugs over 5 years with positive TRAb. PBMC RNA was the source of the TCR library.

The TCR sequence derives from a female donor with Graves disease. V is TRBV28 and J is TRBJ1-4; D remains ambiguous. The specimen was peripheral blood mononuclear cells (PBMCs), collected when the disease was refractory, from a patient treated with antithyroid drugs. CDR3 in amino acids: CASTHPGEKLFF. The CDR3 DNA is TGTGCCAGCACCCACCCCGGGGAAAAACTGTTTTTT.